The entry below describes one T cell receptor (beta chain). Antigen unknown. TCRdb reanalysed the RT-PCR reads using MiXCR and keeps one entry per CDR3 protein. The table includes hundreds of thousands of distinct CDR3 sequences, 15% to 17% detected once. V gave up 2 bases and J gave up 1 base, with 5 bases separating them. Germline CDR1 reads KGHSH; CDR2 reads LQKENI. CDR3 length equals 14 residues. These data belong to a study of response to subunit inactivated influenza vaccine. Whole-study results and caveats: Authors suggested that a seasonal influenza vaccination recruits few new T cells each time.

The origin of this receptor is a man aged 50 to 60 who received an inactivated influenza vaccine. This specimen was PBMCs from blood, taken approximately 12 days after vaccination. The chain carries TRBV18 and TRBJ2-2; unclear D gene. CDR3: CASSPERNTGELFF. The CDR3 DNA is TGTGCCAGCTCACCAGAAAGGAACACCGGGGAGCTGTTTTTT.